Sequencing of this TCR beta chain was carried out in a study of post-analysis software for immune sequencing data. In the study overall: Courses of disease covered relapsing-remitting, secondary progressive and progressive-relapsing multiple sclerosis. The study's findings and limits: Patients showed TRBV5-6, TRBV5-1 and TRBV20-1 among about five TRBV segments more frequent than in controls. Batch-mates among the samples co-clustered strongly by F measure.

Prepared TCR beta cDNA libraries contained unique molecular identifiers. Each sample of about 0.95 to 11 million input T cells yielded about 500,000 cDNA molecules, so each molecule approximated one T cell. TCRdb reprocessed the PCR reads with MiXCR, giving one entry per CDR3 protein. The data show approximately 440,000 distinct CDR3 sequences, nearly 45% seen once. Germline lookup yields CDR1 DFQATT and CDR2 SNEGSKA (reference sequence). J gave up 5 bases and V 7 bases, and 10 bases lay outside the gene matches. The length of the CDR3 is 13 residues. Note on this clonotype: Antigen: not known.

The sample comprised blood. The receptor comes from a girl aged 5-17 years with multiple sclerosis. The J gene is TRBJ2-5, the V gene TRBV20-1; 7 bases line up with TRBD1. For the CDR3, the DNA is TGCAGTGTTAATGAGGGGGCCGCGGAGACCCAGTACTTC. This sequence encodes CSVNEGAAETQYF.